One T cell receptor beta chain is described in this entry. Its antigen is currently unknown. The CDR3 has 14 residues. The germline CDR1 and CDR2 sequences are SGHTA and FQGNSA. V was trimmed by 5 bases and J by 5 bases, leaving 15 bases between them. The sample belongs to a study of shared clonotypes between healthy human individuals. Study-level background: Each donor contributed plates that comprised three CD4 naive, three CD4 memory, two CD8 naive and one CD8 memory.

The authors split each subset's genomic DNA evenly across several immunoSEQ plates. Clones were read by immunoSEQ multiplex PCR, and TCRdb kept only the in-frame ones, dropping some. The sample lists 600,000 to 750,000 clones; around 77% were seen once. The study's findings and limits: What naive subsets generally showed was a larger estimated richness than memory subsets showed.

The sequence was obtained from a woman between 25 and 40 years old in good health. The V gene is TRBV7-2, the J gene TRBJ2-5; D perhaps matches TRBD2 (7 bases). Source material: memory CD4+ T cells sorted from blood. Subset given: CD45RA-negative fraction. The DNA for the CDR3 is TGTGCCAGCAGCCAAGGGGGGGGATCGGAGACCCAGTACTTC. This translates into CASSQGGGSETQYF.